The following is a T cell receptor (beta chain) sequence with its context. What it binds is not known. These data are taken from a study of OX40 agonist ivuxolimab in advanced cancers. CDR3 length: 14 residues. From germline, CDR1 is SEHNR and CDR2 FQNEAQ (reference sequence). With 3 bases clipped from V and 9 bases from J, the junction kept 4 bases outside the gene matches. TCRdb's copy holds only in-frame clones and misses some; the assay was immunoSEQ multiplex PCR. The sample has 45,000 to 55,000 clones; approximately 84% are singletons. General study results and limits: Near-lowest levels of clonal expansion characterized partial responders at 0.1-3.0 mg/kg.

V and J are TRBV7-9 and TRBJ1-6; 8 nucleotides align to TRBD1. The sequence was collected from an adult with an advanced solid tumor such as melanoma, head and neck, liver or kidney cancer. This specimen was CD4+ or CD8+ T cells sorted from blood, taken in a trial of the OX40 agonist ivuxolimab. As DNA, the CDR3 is TGTGCCAGCAGCTTGGGACAGGTGGTTTCACCCCTCCACTTT. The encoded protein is CASSLGQVVSPLHF.